These 21 T cell receptor beta chains came from one sample sequenced in a study of cytomegalovirus exposure and HLA in healthy donors. The PCR employed 60 Vbeta primers together with 13 Jbeta primers. Generated by immunoSEQ multiplex PCR, the TCRdb table keeps only in-frame clones and is missing some. The data contain around 85,000 clones, roughly 77% of them singletons. The sample consisted of PBMCs. These receptors were collected from a man aged 25 to 40 in good health and CMV-seronegative.

The J gene is TRBJ1-2, the V gene TRBV28; D not certain. Germline V CDR1 and CDR2: MDHEN, SYDVKM. V gave up 6 bases and J gave up 6 bases, with 17 bases separating them. This CDR3 contains 14 residues. CDR3 sequence: CASRTPAAINGYTF. In nucleotides, the CDR3 is TGTGCCAGCAGGACTCCCGCGGCCATAAATGGCTACACCTTC.

The rearrangement uses TRBV10-3 and TRBJ1-2; the match to TRBD1 covers 10 bases. The CDR3 consists of 15 residues. The germline V gene encodes CDR1 ENHRY and CDR2 SYGVKD. Losses at the gene ends were 8 bases for V and 4 bases for J; bases not matched to a gene: 10. The DNA of the CDR3 is TGTGCCATCTCAAATGGACAGGGGGATGTCTATGGCTACACCTTC. Residues: CAISNGQGDVYGYTF.

The V call is TRBV6-1, the J call TRBJ1-3; no reliable D call. V was shortened by 3 bases and J by 0 bases, with 9 bases between the two germline ends. The CDR3 spans 15 residues. Germline V lookup: CDR1 MNHNS, CDR2 SASEGT. CDR3 residues: CASSDYNGSGNTIYF. CDR3 DNA sequence: TGTGCCAGCAGTGATTATAACGGCTCTGGAAACACCATATATTTT.

The gene calls are TRBV21-1 and TRBJ1-5; TRBD1, the D gene given by the table, was not confirmed from the DNA. TRBV21-1 is a pseudogene locus. The CDR3 has 18 amino acids. The DNA of the CDR3 is TGTGCCAGCAGCACCCAAACGCGGCCAGGGGTGAGCAATCAGCCCCAGCATTTT. Its protein product is CASSTQTRPGVSNQPQHF.

This clone was found a few times. The J gene is TRBJ2-2, the V gene TRBV6-5, with TRBD1 matching over 9 bases. V gave up 6 bases and J gave up 8 bases; unmatched junction bases: 7. Germline lookup yields CDR1 MNHEY and CDR2 SVGAGI. The CDR3 totals 14 residues. The CDR3 nucleotides are TGTGCCAGCAGCCTGGGACAGGGAGTTGGGGAGCTGTTTTTT. Translated, it gives CASSLGQGVGELFF.

The chain joins TRBV10-3 to TRBJ1-1; possible D gene TRBD1, 6 bases. The CDR3 is 14 amino acids. Looked up from germline, CDR1 is ENHRY and CDR2 is SYGVKD. V lost 0 bases to trimming and J lost 9 bases, with 14 bases between them. CDR3 DNA: TGTGCCATCAGTGAGTCCCGGGACATCGACCAAGCTTTCTTT. It encodes CAISESRDIDQAFF.

The J gene is TRBJ2-5, the V gene TRBV6-6; TRBD1 agrees at 7 bases. The CDR3 runs 14 residues. The junction had 5 bases not matched to a gene; V was cut back by 6 bases and J by 1 base. CDR1 is MNHNY, CDR2 SVGAGI, per germline (reference sequence). The CDR3 DNA reads TGTGCCAGCAGAGCCGGGACAGCCCAAGAGACCCAGTACTTC. Encoded protein: CASRAGTAQETQYF.

The rearrangement links TRBV7-6 to TRBJ2-3; D may be TRBD1 (6 bases). The CDR3 has 17 residues. From germline, CDR1 is SGHVS and CDR2 FNYEAQ. V was shortened by 0 bases and J by 2 bases, with 15 bases between the two germline ends. Here the CDR3 reads CASSLATGYGSTDTQYF. DNA of the CDR3: TGTGCCAGCAGCTTAGCCACAGGGTATGGTTCCACAGATACGCAGTATTTT.

The chain has TRBV5-1 and TRBJ2-1; D gene uncertain. The V gene's germline CDR1 is SGHRS and CDR2 YFSETQ. The ends were cut back, 0 bases at V and 2 bases at J, with 15 bases in the middle. The CDR3 is 17 amino acids. CDR3 in amino acids: CASSLAAASEAYNEQFF. The CDR3, as DNA: TGCGCCAGCAGCTTGGCGGCTGCGTCAGAGGCCTACAATGAGCAGTTCTTC.

This chain joins TRBV11-2 and TRBJ1-1; D is possibly TRBD1 (5 bases). The V end lost 6 bases, the J end lost 3 bases, and 17 bases lay between the germline ends. The CDR3 consists of 15 residues. Germline V gives CDR1 SGHAT, CDR2 FQNNGV. The CDR3 nucleotides read TGTGCCAGCAGTAGCGATCGGGGGTGGGACACTGAAGCTTTCTTT. Protein product: CASSSDRGWDTEAFF.

The V call is TRBV9, the J call TRBJ1-2; the D is unclear. CDR1 is SGDLS and CDR2 is YYNGEE in the germline V gene. This CDR3 has 14 residues. Trimming took 6 bases from V and 4 from J, leaving 16 bases between them. DNA for the CDR3: TGTGCCAGCACGCCGTACGGCACTAGCTATGGCTACACCTTC. This encodes CASTPYGTSYGYTF.

This clone was counted between two and nine times. The chain is built from TRBV6-1 and TRBJ2-7; D not certain. The CDR3 runs to 14 residues. Trimming removed 2 bases at V and 0 bases at J, with 8 bases between. The V gene's germline CDR1 is MNHNS and CDR2 SASEGT. The DNA of the CDR3 is TGTGCCAGCAGTGAAACAGCCAGCTCCTACGAGCAGTACTTC. This sequence encodes CASSETASSYEQYF.

The V call is TRBV11-2, the J call TRBJ1-5; D perhaps matches TRBD1 (6 bases). Trimming removed 5 bases from V and 6 bases from J, with 14 bases in between. Germline-derived CDR1 and CDR2 are SGHAT and FQNNGV. The CDR3 is 14 amino acids. CDR3 loop: CASSLTGGAQPQHF. As DNA, the CDR3 is TGTGCCAGCAGCCTTACGGGGGGGGCTCAGCCCCAGCATTTT.

This clone was picked up a small number of times. This chain joins TRBV7-2 and TRBJ1-4, with D tentatively TRBD1 (5 bases). The CDR3 is 18 residues long. Trimming left V 4 bases short and J 8 bases short, with 26 bases between. CDR1 and CDR2 from the germline V gene are SGHTA and FQGNSA. This CDR3 reads CASSSLYTGTQSGEKLFF. The CDR3 DNA reads as TGTGCCAGCAGCTCCCTATATACCGGGACTCAAAGCGGGGAAAAACTGTTTTTT.

This clone was recorded only once. The chain recombines TRBV13 with TRBJ2-1, with TRBD2 matching 10 bases. Germline V gene sequence: CDR1 PRHDT, CDR2 FYEKMQ (reference sequence). The trim removed 5 bases at V and 7 bases at J, leaving 11 bases unmatched. This CDR3 has 16 residues. The CDR3 spells CASSLPLAGVRNEQFF. The CDR3 region has the DNA TGTGCCAGCAGCCTCCCCCTAGCGGGAGTGAGAAATGAGCAGTTCTTC.

This sequence joins TRBV30 and TRBJ2-1; D remains ambiguous. The CDR3 is made up of 11 amino acids. The germline CDR1 and CDR2 sequences are GTSNPN and SVGIG (reference sequence). V gave up 0 bases and J gave up 7 bases, with 4 bases separating them. CDR3 coding DNA: TGTGCCTGGAGTGTCTTTAATGAGCAGTTCTTC. It translates to CAWSVFNEQFF. Full variable domain (missing parts from reference TRBV30 and TRBJ2-1): SQTIHQWPATLVQPVGSPLSLECTVEGTSNPNLYWYRQAAGRGLQLLFYSVGIGQISSEVPQNLSASRPQDRQFILSSKKLLLSDSGFYLCAWSVFNEQFFGPGTRLTVL.

The chain uses TRBV4-2 and TRBJ2-5, with D possibly TRBD2 on 5 matching bases. TRBJ2-7 explains the end of the DNA better; the J call may be wrong. This CDR3 has 15 amino acids. From germline, CDR1 is LGHNA and CDR2 YNFKEQ. The CDR3 nucleotides are TGTGCCAGCAGCCAAGATTTCGGGGAAGACTACGAGCAGTACTTC. Translating it yields CASSQDFGEDYEQYF.

The chain is built from TRBV7-2 and TRBJ2-7; no clear D gene. The CDR3 extends over 15 amino acids. Trimming stripped 1 base from V and 0 bases from J, with 10 bases between. The germline gives CDR1 SGHTA, CDR2 FQGNSA. In nucleotides, the CDR3 is TGTGCCAGCAGCTTAGTACTCCGGAGCTCCTACGAGCAGTACTTC. Residues: CASSLVLRSSYEQYF.

The chain employs TRBV19 and TRBJ2-5; 9 nucleotides align to TRBD1. Germline CDR1 and CDR2: LNHDA and SQIVND (reference sequence). Losses at the gene ends were 5 bases for V and 2 bases for J; bases not matched to a gene: 6. This CDR3 has 15 residues. The CDR3 nucleotides read TGTGCCAGTAGTGAGCAGGACAGGGGACAAGAGACCCAGTACTTC. Amino acid sequence: CASSEQDRGQETQYF.

For the CDR3, the DNA is TGTGCCAGCAGCCAAGGGGGACAGGGAAGTTATTCACCCCTCCACTTT. Translating it yields CASSQGGQGSYSPLHF. This rearrangement joins TRBV14 to TRBJ1-6; 9 bases are a match to TRBD1. J lost 8 bases, V lost 1 base, and 6 bases had no gene match. The germline V gene encodes CDR1 SGHDN and CDR2 FVKESK. The CDR3 has 16 amino acids. Filled out from reference TRBV14 and TRBJ1-6, the complete variable domain reads EAGVTQFPSHSVIEKGQTVTLRCDPISGHDNLYWYRRVMGKEIKFLLHFVKESKQDESGMPNNRFLAERTGGTYSTLKVQPAELEDSGVYFCASSQGGQGSYSPLHFGNGTRLTVT.

The chain employs TRBV2 and TRBJ1-2; D gene unclear. The CDR3 sequence is 12 residues long. From germline, CDR1 is SNHLY and CDR2 FYNNEI. With 4 bases removed from V and 7 bases from J, the gap between germline ends came to 10 bases. CDR3 in amino acids: CASSVYSSGYTF. The CDR3 bases are TGTGCCAGCAGTGTGTACAGCTCTGGCTACACCTTC. Full variable domain (rest looked up from reference TRBV2 and TRBJ1-2): EPEVTQTPSHQVTQMGQEVILRCVPISNHLYFYWYRQILGQKVEFLVSFYNNEISEKSEIFDDQFSVERPDGSNFTLKIRSTKLEDSAMYFCASSVYSSGYTFGSGTRLTVV.